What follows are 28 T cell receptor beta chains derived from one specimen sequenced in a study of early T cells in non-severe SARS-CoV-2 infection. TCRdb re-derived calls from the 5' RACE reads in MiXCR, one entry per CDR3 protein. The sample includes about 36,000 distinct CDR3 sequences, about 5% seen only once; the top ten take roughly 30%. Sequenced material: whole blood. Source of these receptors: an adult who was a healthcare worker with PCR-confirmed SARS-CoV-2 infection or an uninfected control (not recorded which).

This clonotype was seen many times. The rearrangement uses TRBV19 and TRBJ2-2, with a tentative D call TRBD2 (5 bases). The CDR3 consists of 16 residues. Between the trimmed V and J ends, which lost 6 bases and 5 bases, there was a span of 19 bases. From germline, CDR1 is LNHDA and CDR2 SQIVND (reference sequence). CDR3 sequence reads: CASSPGPDSGTGELFF. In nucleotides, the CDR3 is TGTGCCAGTAGCCCGGGCCCCGACTCGGGGACCGGGGAGCTGTTTTTT.

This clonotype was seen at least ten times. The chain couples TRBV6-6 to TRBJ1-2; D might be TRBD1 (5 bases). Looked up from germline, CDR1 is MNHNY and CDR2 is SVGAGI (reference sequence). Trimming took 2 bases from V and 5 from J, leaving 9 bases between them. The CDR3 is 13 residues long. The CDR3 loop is CASSYGGFYGYTF. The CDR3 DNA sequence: TGTGCCAGCAGTTACGGGGGGTTTTATGGCTACACCTTC.

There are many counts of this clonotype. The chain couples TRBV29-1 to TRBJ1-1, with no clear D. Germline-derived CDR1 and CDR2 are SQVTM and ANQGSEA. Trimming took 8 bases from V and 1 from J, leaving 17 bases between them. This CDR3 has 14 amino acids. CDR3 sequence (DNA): TGCAGCTTCACGATGGGAGGCAGGAACACTGAAGCTTTCTTT. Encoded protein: CSFTMGGRNTEAFF. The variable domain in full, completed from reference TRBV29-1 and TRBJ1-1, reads SAVISQKPSRDICQRGTSLTIQCQVDSQVTMMFWYRQQPGQSLTLIATANQGSEATYESGFVIDKFPISRPNLTFSTLTVSNMSPEDSSIYLCSFTMGGRNTEAFFGQGTRLTVV.

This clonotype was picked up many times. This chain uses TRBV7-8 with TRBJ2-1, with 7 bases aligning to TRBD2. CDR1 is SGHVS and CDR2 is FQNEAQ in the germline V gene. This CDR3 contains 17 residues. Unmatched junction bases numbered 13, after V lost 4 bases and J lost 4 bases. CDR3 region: CASSSQGSGALYNEQFF. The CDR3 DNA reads TGTGCCAGCAGCTCCCAAGGCAGCGGGGCTTTATACAATGAGCAGTTCTTC.

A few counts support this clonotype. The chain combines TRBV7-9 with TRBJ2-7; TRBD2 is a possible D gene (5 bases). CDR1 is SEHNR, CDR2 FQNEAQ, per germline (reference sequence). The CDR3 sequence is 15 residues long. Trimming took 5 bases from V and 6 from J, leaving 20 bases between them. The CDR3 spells CASSQEAGRRGEQYF. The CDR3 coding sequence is TGTGCCAGCAGCCAGGAGGCCGGGCGCCGGGGCGAGCAGTACTTC.

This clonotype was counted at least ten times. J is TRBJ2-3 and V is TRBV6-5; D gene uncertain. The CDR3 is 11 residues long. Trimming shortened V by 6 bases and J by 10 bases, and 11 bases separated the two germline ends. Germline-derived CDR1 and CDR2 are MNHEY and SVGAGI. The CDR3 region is CASRFGSAQYF. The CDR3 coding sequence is TGTGCCAGCAGGTTCGGTTCCGCGCAGTATTTT.

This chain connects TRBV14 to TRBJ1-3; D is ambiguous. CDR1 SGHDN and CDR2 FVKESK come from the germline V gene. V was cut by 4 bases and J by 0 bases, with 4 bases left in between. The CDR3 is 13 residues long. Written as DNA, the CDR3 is TGTGCCAGCAGCCCGTTCTCTGGAAACACCATATATTTT. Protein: CASSPFSGNTIYF.

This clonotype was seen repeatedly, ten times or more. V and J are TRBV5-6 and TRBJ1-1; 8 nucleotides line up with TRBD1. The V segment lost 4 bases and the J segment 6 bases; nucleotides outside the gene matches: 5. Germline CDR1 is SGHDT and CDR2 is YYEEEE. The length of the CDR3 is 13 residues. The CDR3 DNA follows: TGTGCCAGCAGCCGGACAGGGTACCCTGAAGCTTTCTTT. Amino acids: CASSRTGYPEAFF.

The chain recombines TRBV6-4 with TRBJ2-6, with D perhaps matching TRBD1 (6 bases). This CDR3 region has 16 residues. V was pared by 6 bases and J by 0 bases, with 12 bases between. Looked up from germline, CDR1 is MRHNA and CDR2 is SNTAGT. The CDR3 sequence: CASSADRASGANVLTF. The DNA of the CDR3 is TGTGCCAGCAGCGCGGACAGAGCCTCTGGGGCCAACGTCCTGACTTTC.

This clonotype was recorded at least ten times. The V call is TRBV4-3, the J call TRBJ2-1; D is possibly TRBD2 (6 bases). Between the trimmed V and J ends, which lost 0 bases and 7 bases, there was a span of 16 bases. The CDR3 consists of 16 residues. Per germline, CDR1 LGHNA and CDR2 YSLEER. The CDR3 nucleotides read TGCGCCAGCAGCCAAGATTTAGCGGCGAACAAAAATGAGCAGTTCTTC. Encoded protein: CASSQDLAANKNEQFF.

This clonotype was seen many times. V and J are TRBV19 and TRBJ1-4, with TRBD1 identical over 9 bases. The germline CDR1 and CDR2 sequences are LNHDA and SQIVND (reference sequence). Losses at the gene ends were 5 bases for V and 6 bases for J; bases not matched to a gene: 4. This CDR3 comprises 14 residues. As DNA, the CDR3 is TGTGCCAGTAGTTTACAGGGGGCGGATGAAAAACTGTTTTTT. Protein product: CASSLQGADEKLFF.

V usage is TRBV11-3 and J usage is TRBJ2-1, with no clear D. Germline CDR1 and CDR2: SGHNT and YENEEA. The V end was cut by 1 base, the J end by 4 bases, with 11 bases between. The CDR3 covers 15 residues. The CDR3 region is CASSLVSSGYNEQFF. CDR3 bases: TGTGCCAGCAGCTTAGTCTCGTCTGGGTACAATGAGCAGTTCTTC.

The CDR3 coding sequence is TGCAGTGCTAGGCCTACTTCCCCTACTAGCGGGACCCCCTACGAGCAGTACTTC. Translation: CSARPTSPTSGTPYEQYF. The rearrangement uses TRBV20-1 and TRBJ2-7; 10 nucleotides line up with TRBD2. CDR3 length: 18 amino acids. Germline values: CDR1 DFQATT, CDR2 SNEGSKA (reference sequence). Trimming at V came to 3 bases and at J to 2 bases, leaving 16 bases not matched to a gene.

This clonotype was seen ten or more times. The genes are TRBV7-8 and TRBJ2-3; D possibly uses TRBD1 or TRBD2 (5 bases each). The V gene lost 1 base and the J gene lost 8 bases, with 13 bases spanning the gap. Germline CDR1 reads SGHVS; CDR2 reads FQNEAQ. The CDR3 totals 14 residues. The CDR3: CASSLGQSRGTQYF. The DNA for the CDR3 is TGTGCCAGCAGCTTAGGACAGAGTCGGGGTACGCAGTATTTT.

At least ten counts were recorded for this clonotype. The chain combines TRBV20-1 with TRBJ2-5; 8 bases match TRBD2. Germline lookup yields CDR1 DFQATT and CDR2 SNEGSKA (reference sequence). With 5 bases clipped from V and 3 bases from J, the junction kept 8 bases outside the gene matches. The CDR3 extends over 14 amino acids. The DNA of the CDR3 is TGCAGTGCTCCAGCGGGACTAGGGAAAGAGACCCAGTACTTC. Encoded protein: CSAPAGLGKETQYF.

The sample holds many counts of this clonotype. In DNA form, the CDR3 reads TGCGCCAGCAGCTTGAAAGGGAGCCAGCCCCAGCATTTT. Translating gives CASSLKGSQPQHF. The genes are TRBV5-1 and TRBJ1-5; the D is unclear. CDR1 is SGHRS and CDR2 is YFSETQ in the germline V gene. The CDR3 covers 13 residues. V was clipped by 1 base and J by 7 bases, with 9 bases between them.

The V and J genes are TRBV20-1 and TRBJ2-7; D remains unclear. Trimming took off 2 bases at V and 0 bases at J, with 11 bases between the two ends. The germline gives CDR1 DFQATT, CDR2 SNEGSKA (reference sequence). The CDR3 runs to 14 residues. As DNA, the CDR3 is TGCAGTGCTAGAACGGCCTCCAGCTCCTACGAGCAGTACTTC. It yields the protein CSARTASSSYEQYF.

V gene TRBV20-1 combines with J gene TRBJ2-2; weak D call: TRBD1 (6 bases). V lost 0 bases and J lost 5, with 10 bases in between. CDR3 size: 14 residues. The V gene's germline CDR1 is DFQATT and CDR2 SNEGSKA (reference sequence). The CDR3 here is CSARDTGKTGELFF. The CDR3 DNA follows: TGCAGTGCTAGAGACACAGGGAAAACCGGGGAGCTGTTTTTT.

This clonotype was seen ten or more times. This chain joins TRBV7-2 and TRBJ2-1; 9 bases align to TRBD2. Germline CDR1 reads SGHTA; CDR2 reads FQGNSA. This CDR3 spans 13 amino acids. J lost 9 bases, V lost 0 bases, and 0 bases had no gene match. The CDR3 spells CASSLASGGEQFF. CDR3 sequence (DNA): TGTGCCAGCAGCTTAGCTAGCGGGGGTGAGCAGTTCTTC.

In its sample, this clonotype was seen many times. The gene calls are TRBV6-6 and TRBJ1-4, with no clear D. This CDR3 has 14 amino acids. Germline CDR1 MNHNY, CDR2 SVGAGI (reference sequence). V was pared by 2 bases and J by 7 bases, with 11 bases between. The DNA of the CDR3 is TGTGCCAGCAGTTACGGAGGTGGCGGTGAAAAACTGTTTTTT. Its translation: CASSYGGGGEKLFF.

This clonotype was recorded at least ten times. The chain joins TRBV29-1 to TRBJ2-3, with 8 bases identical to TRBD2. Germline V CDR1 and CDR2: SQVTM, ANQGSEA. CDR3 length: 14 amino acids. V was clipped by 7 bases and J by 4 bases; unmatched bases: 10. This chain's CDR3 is CSAPEAGVSDTQYF. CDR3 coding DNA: TGCAGCGCCCCAGAAGCGGGAGTCTCAGATACGCAGTATTTT.

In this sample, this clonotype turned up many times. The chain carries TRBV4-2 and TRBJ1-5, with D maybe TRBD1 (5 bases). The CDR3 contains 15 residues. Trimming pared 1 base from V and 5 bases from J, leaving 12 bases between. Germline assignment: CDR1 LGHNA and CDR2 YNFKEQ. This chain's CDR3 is CASSQGGGGDQPQHF. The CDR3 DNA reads TGTGCCAGCAGCCAAGGGGGGGGAGGTGATCAGCCCCAGCATTTT.

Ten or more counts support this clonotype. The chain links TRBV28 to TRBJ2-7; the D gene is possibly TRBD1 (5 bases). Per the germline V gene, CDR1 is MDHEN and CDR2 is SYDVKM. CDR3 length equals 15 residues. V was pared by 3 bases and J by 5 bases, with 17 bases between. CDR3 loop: CASSFFLPGHHEQYF. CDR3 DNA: TGTGCCAGCAGTTTTTTCCTTCCAGGGCACCACGAGCAGTACTTC.

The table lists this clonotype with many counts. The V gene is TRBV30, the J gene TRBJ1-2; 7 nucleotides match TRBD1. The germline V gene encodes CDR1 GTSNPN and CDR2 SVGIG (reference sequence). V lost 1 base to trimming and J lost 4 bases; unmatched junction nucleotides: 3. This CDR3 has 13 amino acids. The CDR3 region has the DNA TGTGCCTGGAGTGAGGACAGGAGCTATGGCTACACCTTC. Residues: CAWSEDRSYGYTF.

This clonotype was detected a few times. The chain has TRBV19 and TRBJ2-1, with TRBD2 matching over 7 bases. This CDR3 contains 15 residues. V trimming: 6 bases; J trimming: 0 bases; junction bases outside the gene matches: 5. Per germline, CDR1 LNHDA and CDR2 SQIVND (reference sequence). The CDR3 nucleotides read TGTGCCAGTAGCATGGGACTACACTCCTACAATGAGCAGTTCTTC. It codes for CASSMGLHSYNEQFF.

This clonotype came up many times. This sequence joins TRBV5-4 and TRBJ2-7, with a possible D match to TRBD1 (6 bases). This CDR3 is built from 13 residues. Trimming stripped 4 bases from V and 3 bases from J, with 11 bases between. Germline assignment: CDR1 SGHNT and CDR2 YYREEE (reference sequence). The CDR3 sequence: CASSRQDSYEQYF. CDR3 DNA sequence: TGTGCCAGCAGCCGGCAGGACAGCTACGAGCAGTACTTC.

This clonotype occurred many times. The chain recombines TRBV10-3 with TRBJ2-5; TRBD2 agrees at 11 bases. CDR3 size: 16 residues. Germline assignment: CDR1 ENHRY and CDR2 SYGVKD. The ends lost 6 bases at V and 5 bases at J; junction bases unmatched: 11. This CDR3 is CAISRNSGGALETQYF. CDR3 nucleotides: TGTGCCATCAGCCGAAATAGCGGGGGGGCCTTGGAGACCCAGTACTTC.

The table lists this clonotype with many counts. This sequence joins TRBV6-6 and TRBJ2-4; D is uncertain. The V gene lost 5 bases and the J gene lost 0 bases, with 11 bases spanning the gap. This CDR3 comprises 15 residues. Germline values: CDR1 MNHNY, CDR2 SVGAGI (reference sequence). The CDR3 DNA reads TGTGCCAGCAGTCCCGGCGGAGCAGCCAAAAACATTCAGTACTTC. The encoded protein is CASSPGGAAKNIQYF.